Below are 15 T cell receptor beta chains sequenced from a single sample in a study of cytomegalovirus exposure and HLA in healthy donors. Primers included in the PCR were 60 Vbeta and 13 Jbeta primers. Libraries were prepared by immunoSEQ multiplex PCR; TCRdb keeps only in-frame clonotypes and omits some of them. The table includes about 120,000 clones, approximately 80% detected once. Specimen: PBMCs. The receptors derive from a man aged 35 to 55 in good health and CMV-seropositive.

This clone was seen just once. The rearrangement joins TRBV28 to TRBJ1-4; 7 nucleotides line up with TRBD1. V lost 5 bases, J lost 7 bases, and 10 bases stayed unmatched. This CDR3 region has 15 residues. Germline loops: CDR1 MDHEN, CDR2 SYDVKM. The CDR3 region is CASSPLGGLSEKLFF. CDR3 bases: TGTGCCAGCAGTCCACTAGGGGGCTTGAGTGAAAAACTGTTTTTT.

The V and J genes are TRBV29-1 and TRBJ2-3; tentative D call: TRBD2 (6 bases). Trimming cost V 4 bases and J 4 bases, with 12 bases left between them. The CDR3 runs 13 residues. Looked up from germline, CDR1 is SQVTM and CDR2 is ANQGSEA. CDR3 in amino acids: CSVGRGLSDTQYF. Here the CDR3 DNA reads TGCAGCGTTGGGAGGGGTCTTTCAGATACGCAGTATTTT.

The V and J genes are TRBV7-2 and TRBJ2-7, with D maybe TRBD2 (7 bases). The V end lost 4 bases, the J end lost 0 bases, and 13 bases lay between the germline ends. The germline gives CDR1 SGHTA, CDR2 FQGNSA. This CDR3 spans 15 amino acids. The chain's CDR3 is CASSSGGASSYEQYF. CDR3 DNA sequence: TGTGCCAGCAGCTCTGGGGGGGCCAGCTCCTACGAGCAGTACTTC.

This chain links TRBV18 with TRBJ2-7, with 8 bases matching TRBD1. Trimming cost V 6 bases and J 6 bases; bases outside gene matches: 7. Germline assignment: CDR1 KGHSH and CDR2 LQKENI. This CDR3 is built from 13 residues. CDR3 region: CASSTGTGGEQYF. The CDR3 DNA reads as TGTGCCAGCTCCACGGGGACAGGAGGCGAGCAGTACTTC.

The chain recombines TRBV5-1 with TRBJ2-7; a weak D match, TRBD1 (7 bases). V lost 4 bases to trimming and J lost 5 bases, with 16 bases between them. The CDR3 has 14 residues. CDR1 SGHRS and CDR2 YFSETQ come from the germline V gene. CDR3 in DNA: TGCGCCAGCAGCCTTCGACAGGGAGGAAACGAGCAGTACTTC. Translation: CASSLRQGGNEQYF.

The genes are TRBV5-5 and TRBJ2-6, with a possible D match to TRBD1 (6 bases). V was cut by 4 bases and J by 2 bases, with 10 bases left in between. The CDR3 contains 15 residues. Germline loops: CDR1 SGHKS, CDR2 YYEKEE (reference sequence). This CDR3 is CASSPTGTGANVLTF. The CDR3 DNA follows: TGTGCCAGCAGCCCTACAGGGACTGGGGCCAACGTCCTGACTTTC. The complete variable domain, with remaining parts taken from reference TRBV5-5 and TRBJ2-6, reads DAGVTQSPTHLIKTRGQQVTLRCSPISGHKSVSWYQQVLGQGPQFIFQYYEKEERGRGNFPDRFSARQFPNYSSELNVNALLLGDSALYLCASSPTGTGANVLTFGAGSRLTVL.

This clone occurred a few times. J is TRBJ1-3 and V is TRBV12-2; the D segment call TRBD1 is taken from the table without a DNA check. TRBV12-2 is given as a pseudogene. This CDR3 has 18 amino acids. In DNA, the CDR3 is TGTGCAAGTCGCTTAGCGTTTGCCAGGGCCTACTCTGGAAACACCATATATTTT. Its translation is CASRLAFARAYSGNTIYF.

The J gene is TRBJ1-2, the V gene TRBV29-1; 7 bases line up with TRBD1. Germline V gene data show CDR1 as SQVTM and CDR2 as ANQGSEA. The CDR3 is 12 residues long. The ends lost 4 bases at V and 2 bases at J; junction bases unmatched: 1. The CDR3 DNA follows: TGCAGCGTTGCACAGGGGAACTATGGCTACACCTTC. It yields the protein CSVAQGNYGYTF.

The CDR3 coding sequence is TGTGCCAGCAGTCGTCGAGGCGGGGCCAACGTCCTGACTTTC. It yields the protein CASSRRGGANVLTF. This chain links TRBV2 with TRBJ2-6; D is ambiguous. CDR1 is SNHLY, CDR2 FYNNEI, per germline. This CDR3 has 14 residues. V gave up 5 bases and J gave up 4 bases, with 9 bases separating them.

This chain connects TRBV5-4 to TRBJ2-7, with 9 nucleotides matching TRBD2. The V and J ends lost 2 bases and 7 bases, in that order; junction bases with no gene match: 10. Germline V gene data show CDR1 as SGHNT and CDR2 as YYREEE (reference sequence). The CDR3 is made up of 15 amino acids. The CDR3 is CASSFAGGPFVEQYF. CDR3 sequence (DNA): TGTGCCAGCAGCTTCGCGGGGGGGCCCTTCGTAGAGCAGTACTTC.

This sequence joins TRBV5-4 and TRBJ1-2; 10 positions agree with TRBD1. The germline gives CDR1 SGHNT, CDR2 YYREEE (reference sequence). V lost 6 bases, J lost 4 bases, and 3 bases stayed unmatched. CDR3 length: 13 residues. CDR3 nucleotides: TGTGCCAGCACCCGGGACAGGGGCTATGGCTACACCTTC. Amino acid sequence: CASTRDRGYGYTF.

This clone was found once. This sequence joins TRBV6-1 and TRBJ2-1; maybe TRBD2 (7 bases). Germline V CDR1 and CDR2: MNHNS, SASEGT. The CDR3 is made up of 15 amino acids. Trimming removed 6 bases from V and 2 bases from J, with 14 bases in between. CDR3 sequence (DNA): TGTGCCAGCAGACCTCGCGGGGGCGCCTACAATGAGCAGTTCTTC. Protein: CASRPRGGAYNEQFF.

The table lists this clone with a few counts. The chain employs TRBV28 and TRBJ2-1; 9 bases are a match to TRBD1. This CDR3 is built from 15 residues. Germline assignment: CDR1 MDHEN and CDR2 SYDVKM. Germline trimming cut 5 bases from V and 5 bases from J; bases unmatched to any gene: 7. CDR3 residues: CASSPAGQGDNEQFF. CDR3 coding DNA: TGTGCCAGCAGTCCGGCGGGACAGGGAGACAATGAGCAGTTCTTC.

Details on this clone: Germline and junction disagree at one end, which may indicate a read error. This CDR3 reads CASSYWSSGANGLTF. In nucleotides, the CDR3 is TGTGCCAGCAGCTATTGGTCCTCTGGGGCCAACGGCCTGACTTTC. This chain joins TRBV5-6 and TRBJ2-6, with D perhaps matching TRBD1 (5 bases). The CDR3 runs to 15 residues. Germline CDR1 reads SGHDT; CDR2 reads YYEEEE.

This clone was observed a single time. The CDR3, as DNA: TGTGCCAGCACCAAGGGACAGCCGGGCAACACTGAAGCTTTCTTT. Its protein is CASTKGQPGNTEAFF. The V and J genes are TRBV2 and TRBJ1-1; 7 positions agree with TRBD1. Germline V gene lookup returns CDR1 SNHLY and CDR2 FYNNEI. Trimming removed 7 bases from V and 2 bases from J; junction bases left unmatched: 10. The CDR3 length is 15 residues.